This T cell receptor (beta chain) was identified during a study of CD8+CD57+ T cells in acquired aplastic anemia. Patients chosen for sequencing had CD8+CD57+ cells that had expanded, as shown by flow cytometry. There were no patients without severe acquired aplastic anemia. Blood was sampled before the patients had received any therapy. The length of the CDR3 is 16 residues. The germline V gene encodes CDR1 LNHDA and CDR2 SQIVND (reference sequence). Unmatched junction bases numbered 10, after V lost 6 bases and J lost 7 bases. It was genomic DNA that served as the template for profiling TCR beta VDJ and CDR3. Via MiXCR, TCRdb re-called the reads, giving one row per CDR3 protein. The sample has 120,000 or so distinct CDR3 sequences; less than 50% are singletons.

J is TRBJ1-6 and V is TRBV19; 9 nucleotides agree with TRBD1. The sequencing input was sorted CD4+, CD8+, or CD8+CD57+ T cells (not recorded which) from PBMCs. This clonotype was obtained from a human donor with aplastic anemia. The CDR3 loop reads CASSLGQGQRNSPLHF. CDR3 coding DNA: TGTGCCAGTAGCTTGGGACAGGGACAGCGAAATTCACCCCTCCACTTT.